What follows are 13 T cell receptor beta chains derived from one specimen sequenced in a study of identifying expanded T cells in peripheral blood. The data were produced by immunoSEQ multiplex PCR, yet TCRdb's version contains in-frame clones alone and is incomplete. Altogether about 91,000 clones are present, 88% being singletons, with the ten largest covering 3.5% to 5%. The source material was blood. The receptors originated from a person aged 18 to 70 in good health.

The chain employs TRBV5-4 and TRBJ2-3; D is perhaps TRBD1 or TRBD2 (5 bases each). Deletions cut 4 bases from V and 1 base from J, with 13 bases between. The germline V gene has CDR1 SGHNT and CDR2 YYREEE (reference sequence). The CDR3 length is 15 residues. The CDR3 protein is CASSGGWTGTDTQYF. The CDR3 coding sequence is TGTGCCAGCAGCGGGGGATGGACCGGCACAGATACGCAGTATTTT.

V gene TRBV27 combines with J gene TRBJ2-7; no definite D call. This CDR3 has 13 residues. Trimming took off 2 bases at V and 5 bases at J, with 10 bases between the two ends. Germline V gives CDR1 MNHEY, CDR2 SMNVEV (reference sequence). The CDR3 bases are TGTGCCAGCAGTTTAACTTCTGGGAACGAGCAGTACTTC. It codes for CASSLTSGNEQYF.

The V and J genes are TRBV7-2 and TRBJ2-2, with D perhaps matching TRBD1 (6 bases). The V end was cut by 2 bases, the J end by 2 bases, with 12 bases between. This CDR3 region has 16 residues. Looked up from germline, CDR1 is SGHTA and CDR2 is FQGNSA. The chain's CDR3 is CASSLNGQTNTGELFF. CDR3 sequence (DNA): TGTGCCAGCAGCTTAAACGGACAGACTAACACCGGGGAGCTGTTTTTT.

This chain joins TRBV7-6 and TRBJ2-1; TRBD1 aligns across 10 bases. This CDR3 region has 16 residues. CDR1 is SGHVS and CDR2 is FNYEAQ in the germline V gene. The trim removed 5 bases at V and 7 bases at J, leaving 11 bases unmatched. CDR3 nucleotides: TGTGCCAGCAGCGCGCAAACCGGGACAGGGGCGAATGAGCAGTTCTTC. Translation: CASSAQTGTGANEQFF.

The V and J genes are TRBV27 and TRBJ2-1; 9 bases agree with TRBD2. The CDR3 consists of 16 residues. From germline, CDR1 is MNHEY and CDR2 SMNVEV (reference sequence). Trimming at V came to 4 bases and at J to 4 bases, leaving 8 bases not matched to a gene. CDR3 residues: CASSSRTSGPYNEQFF. The CDR3 nucleotides read TGTGCCAGCAGTTCCCGAACTAGCGGGCCATACAATGAGCAGTTCTTC.

The V call is TRBV6-5, the J call TRBJ1-5, with D possibly being TRBD1 (6 bases). CDR3 length: 13 residues. CDR1 and CDR2 from the germline V gene are MNHEY and SVGAGI. V shed 10 bases and J shed 1 base, with 11 bases lying between them. The CDR3, as DNA: TGTGCCACAGGGGTTCGGAGCAATCAGCCCCAGCATTTT. It is translated as CATGVRSNQPQHF.

The chain links TRBV27 to TRBJ2-7; no clear D gene. This CDR3 is 14 amino acids long. Looked up from germline, CDR1 is MNHEY and CDR2 is SMNVEV (reference sequence). Trimming shortened V by 5 bases and J by 1 base, and 12 bases separated the two germline ends. This CDR3 is CASSPRTASYEQYF. DNA of the CDR3: TGTGCCAGCAGTCCCCGCACGGCGTCCTACGAGCAGTACTTC.

This clone has at least ten counts. The chain links TRBV9 to TRBJ2-7, with 7 nucleotides matching TRBD2. Germline V gene lookup returns CDR1 SGDLS and CDR2 YYNGEE. The ends lost 4 bases at V and 5 bases at J; junction bases unmatched: 15. The CDR3 is 16 residues long. CDR3 sequence reads: CASSPERGGGTHEQYF. The CDR3 DNA reads TGTGCCAGCAGCCCAGAGAGGGGCGGGGGTACCCACGAGCAGTACTTC.

This clone was seen once. The chain links TRBV29-1 to TRBJ2-1, with TRBD1 matching 7 bases. This CDR3 is 14 amino acids long. Trimming took 5 bases from V and 2 from J; bases not matched to a gene: 6. CDR1 SQVTM and CDR2 ANQGSEA come from the germline V gene. This chain's CDR3 is CSVPTGRAYNEQFF. Written as DNA, the CDR3 is TGCAGCGTTCCGACAGGGAGAGCCTACAATGAGCAGTTCTTC.

A remark on this clone: Other DNA sequences from this sample encode an identical CDR3 as well. The chain has TRBV5-1 and TRBJ2-7; TRBD1 matches 10 bases. CDR1 SGHRS and CDR2 YFSETQ come from the germline V gene. V dropped 4 bases and J dropped 0; count of bases not matched to a gene: 1. The CDR3 is 14 amino acids. This CDR3 reads CASSRTGGSYEQYF. The CDR3 DNA is TGCGCCAGCAGCCGGACAGGGGGCTCCTACGAGCAGTACTTC.

This clone has only one observation. The genes are TRBV29-1 and TRBJ2-6; D may be TRBD1 or TRBD2 (6 bases each). The CDR3 has 16 amino acids. The V gene lost 7 bases and the J gene lost 0 bases, with 16 bases spanning the gap. Germline loops: CDR1 SQVTM, CDR2 ANQGSEA. The CDR3 spells CSAGEGGLSGANVLTF. The CDR3 nucleotides read TGCAGCGCTGGGGAAGGGGGGCTCTCTGGGGCCAACGTCCTGACTTTC.

The rearrangement links TRBV11-3 to TRBJ2-2; no clear D. The CDR3 spans 13 residues. Trimming removed 5 bases at V and 2 bases at J, with 6 bases between. CDR1 is SGHNT, CDR2 YENEEA, per germline. The DNA for the CDR3 is TGTGCCAGCAGCATGACCAACACCGGGGAGCTGTTTTTT. Protein: CASSMTNTGELFF.

The chain's CDR3 is CASSQTRQPVGTQHF. CDR3 in DNA: TGCGCCAGCAGTCAAACCAGGCAGCCCGTTGGGACCCAGCATTTT. The V gene is TRBV23-1, the J gene TRBJ1-5, with D hard to call. Being an ORF, TRBV23-1 has a function that is uncertain. Trimming shortened V by 2 bases and J by 11 bases, and 19 bases separated the two germline ends. The CDR3 loop spans 15 amino acids.